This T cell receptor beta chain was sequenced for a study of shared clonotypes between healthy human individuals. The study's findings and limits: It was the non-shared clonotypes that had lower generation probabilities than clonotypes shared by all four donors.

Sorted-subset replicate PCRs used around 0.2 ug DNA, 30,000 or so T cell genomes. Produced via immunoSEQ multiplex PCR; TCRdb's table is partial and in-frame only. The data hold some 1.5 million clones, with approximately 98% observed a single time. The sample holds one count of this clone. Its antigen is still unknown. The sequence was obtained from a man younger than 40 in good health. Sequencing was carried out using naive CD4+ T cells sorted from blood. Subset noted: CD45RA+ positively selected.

This CDR3 reads CASSILDSSYEQYF. The CDR3 nucleotides are TGCGCCAGCAGTATTCTGGACAGCTCCTACGAGCAGTACTTC. The chain recombines TRBV5-1 with TRBJ2-7; perhaps TRBD1 as D (6 bases). The CDR3 runs to 14 residues. The V end lost 5 bases, the J end lost 0 bases, and 12 bases lay between the germline ends. Germline V gene lookup returns CDR1 SGHRS and CDR2 YFSETQ.